Listed below are T cell receptor beta chains from one sample, sequenced in a study of T cells in Graves' hyperthyroidism and ophthalmopathy. TCRdb independently ran MiXCR on the multiplex PCR reads; one entry per CDR3 protein. Altogether a few hundred thousand distinct CDR3 sequences are present, roughly 25% being singletons, with the ten largest covering less than 75%. The sequenced sample was blood. These receptors were taken from a man aged 50 to 60 with Graves' hyperthyroidism. Each CDR3 is given with its conserved first and last residue.

TRBJ1-5	TRBV5-1	CASSTGGQQPQHF
TRBJ2-5	TRBV28	CASSSREGGRETQYF
TRBJ2-4	TRBV6-1	CASSASWDIQYF
TRBJ2-1	TRBV20-1	CSATFPGTSLAFF
TRBJ2-7	TRBV4-1	CASSQDRRLQQYF
TRBJ2-7	TRBV28	CASSSLGGTGIYEQYF
TRBJ2-5	TRBV5-1	CASSLAHSGETQYF
TRBJ2-7	TRBV6-1	CASGQGKDEQYF
TRBJ1-5	TRBV4-1	CASSQVFYSNQPQHF
TRBJ1-1	TRBV7-2	CASSINRGSEAFF
TRBJ1-6	TRBV28	CASRLGQGWPLHF
TRBJ2-1	TRBV9	CASSVVGYPSSYNEQFF
TRBJ2-7	TRBV7-9	CASSPDPSSYEQYF
TRBJ2-1	TRBV3-1	CASSQDGGSIYNEQFF
TRBJ1-5	TRBV6-1	CASSSLGQGAKQPQHF
TRBJ1-1	TRBV29-1	CSANTGGGYTEAFF
TRBJ2-5	TRBV7-6	CASSFPIAVKSKETQYF
TRBJ2-7	TRBV27	CASSLRAANYEQYF
TRBJ1-2	TRBV28	CASSTTVGGYTF
TRBJ1-5	TRBV7-2	CASSSHTNRPNQPQHF
TRBJ2-5	TRBV11-3	CASSPETSGWETQYF
TRBJ1-2	TRBV6-5	CASSWDNYGYTF
TRBJ2-1	TRBV7-9	CASSPGQNSYNEQFF
TRBJ2-3	TRBV6-5	CASSWTSGGGTDTQYF
TRBJ2-5	TRBV6-1	CASSEGDSKETQYF
TRBJ2-5	TRBV2	CASSEEIHPGETQYF
TRBJ1-2	TRBV19	CATSVGAYYGYTF
TRBJ2-7	TRBV20-1	CSAYTAVEQYF
TRBJ1-1	TRBV6-1	CASSLKINVGEAFF
TRBJ2-7	TRBV11-2	CASSLDREIYEQYF
TRBJ2-7	TRBV18	CASSRLQEEQYF
TRBJ2-4	TRBV28	CASRPHGQGNIQYF
TRBJ2-1	TRBV6-4	CAGSARTTSGPNNEQFF
TRBJ1-2	TRBV18	CASSPSMVGGGYYGYTF
TRBJ1-5	TRBV6-1	CASSPLFNQPQHF
TRBJ2-1	TRBV3-1	CASSGSGGYNEQFF
TRBJ2-7	TRBV10-3	CAISESTSEQYF
TRBJ2-3	TRBV24-1	CATSDWDSEDTQYF
TRBJ2-3	TRBV30	CAWSHPLTDTQYF
TRBJ2-3	TRBV20-1	CSASEVRTVQTDTQYF
TRBJ1-5	TRBV6-1	CASSDRPNQPQHF
TRBJ2-7	TRBV10-3	CAISDGEGAEEQYF
TRBJ1-1	TRBV20-1	CSARDGGGEDTEAFF
TRBJ2-7	TRBV20-1	CSARTVQSANYEQYF
TRBJ2-1	TRBV5-6	CASSLLSGRDNEQFF
TRBJ2-7	TRBV6-5	CASSSTRSSYEQYF
TRBJ2-3	TRBV20-1	CSALLTGRNTDTQYF
TRBJ2-1	TRBV24-1	CATSDPPSGRGVGNEQFF
TRBJ2-1	TRBV7-9	CASSLVGGNEQFF
TRBJ2-2	TRBV11-3	CASSSLIPNTGELFF
TRBJ1-2	TRBV4-1	CASSQGPQINYGYTF
TRBJ1-4	TRBV7-6	CASSLALEDWPPNEKLFF
TRBJ2-7	TRBV7-2	CASSLEATGSNSHEQYF
TRBJ2-4	TRBV6-6	CASSYSGSGQGNIQYF
TRBJ1-5	TRBV18	CASSPIPTSANQPQHF
TRBJ2-1	TRBV11-3	CASTRAGRAGNEQFF
TRBJ2-5	TRBV11-2	CASSSPLAARETQYF
TRBJ2-1	TRBV6-2/TRBV6-3	CASKRDRGPNEQLF
TRBJ2-7	TRBV28	CASSVTSGSPYEQYF